This TCR beta chain was retrieved from a study of T-cell memory formation after mild COVID-19. In the study overall: The two donors had largely donor-specific TCR clusters. Overall study results and limits: Nothing confirmed that second-wave clones peaking on day 37 were specific for SARS-CoV-2. From day 15 to 85, contracting clones were balanced between CD4 and CD8, whereas later expanders leaned toward CD4+. Detection of some responders pre-infection suggested pre-existing cross-reactive memory T cells participated.

There are a few counts of this clonotype. The antigen is not known. TCRdb ran MiXCR on the 5' RACE reads and lists one entry per CDR3 protein. The repertoire consists of hundreds of thousands of distinct CDR3 sequences, with 28% occurring once and the leading ten covering approximately 13%. With 0 bases removed from V and 6 bases from J, the gap between germline ends came to 15 bases. The CDR3 is 16 amino acids. CDR1 and CDR2 (germline): SGHDT, YYEEEE. J is TRBJ2-2 and V is TRBV5-6; possibly TRBD2 for D (5 bases). Source material: PBMCs or a T cell subset sorted from them (not recorded which). The sequence derives from an adult woman who had mild COVID-19 (a few samples of this study predate the infection). Cell type and time point are not known. CDR3 in DNA: TGTGCCAGCAGCTTGGGGGAAAACCTACTAGCCGGGGAGCTGTTTTTT. Translated: CASSLGENLLAGELFF.